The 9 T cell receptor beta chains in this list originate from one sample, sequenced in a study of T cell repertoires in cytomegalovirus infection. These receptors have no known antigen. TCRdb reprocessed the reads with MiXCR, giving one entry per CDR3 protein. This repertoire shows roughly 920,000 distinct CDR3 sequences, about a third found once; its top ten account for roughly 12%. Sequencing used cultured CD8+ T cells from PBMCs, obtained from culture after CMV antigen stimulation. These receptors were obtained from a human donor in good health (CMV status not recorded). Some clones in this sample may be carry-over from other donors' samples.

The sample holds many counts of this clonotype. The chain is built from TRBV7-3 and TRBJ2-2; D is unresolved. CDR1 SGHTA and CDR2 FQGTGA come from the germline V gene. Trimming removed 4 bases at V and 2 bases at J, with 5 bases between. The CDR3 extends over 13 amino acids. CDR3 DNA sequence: TGTGCCAGCAGCTGGGATAACACCGGGGAGCTGTTTTTT. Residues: CASSWDNTGELFF.

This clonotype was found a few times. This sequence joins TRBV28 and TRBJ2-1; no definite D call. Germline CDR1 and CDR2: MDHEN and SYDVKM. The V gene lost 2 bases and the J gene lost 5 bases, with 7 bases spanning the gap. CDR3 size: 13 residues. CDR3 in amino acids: CASSLATDNEQFF. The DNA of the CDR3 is TGTGCCAGCAGTTTAGCAACCGACAATGAGCAGTTCTTC. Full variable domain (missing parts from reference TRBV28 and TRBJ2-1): DVKVTQSSRYLVKRTGEKVFLECVQDMDHENMFWYRQDPGLGLRLIYFSYDVKMKEKGDIPEGYSVSREKKERFSLILESASTNQTSMYLCASSLATDNEQFFGPGTRLTVL.

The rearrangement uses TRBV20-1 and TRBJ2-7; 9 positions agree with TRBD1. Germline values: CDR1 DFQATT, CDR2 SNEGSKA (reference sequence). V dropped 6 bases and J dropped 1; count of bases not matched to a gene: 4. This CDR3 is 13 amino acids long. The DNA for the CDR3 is TGCAGTGCCTGGACAGGGGAATCCTACGAGCAGTACTTC. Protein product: CSAWTGESYEQYF.

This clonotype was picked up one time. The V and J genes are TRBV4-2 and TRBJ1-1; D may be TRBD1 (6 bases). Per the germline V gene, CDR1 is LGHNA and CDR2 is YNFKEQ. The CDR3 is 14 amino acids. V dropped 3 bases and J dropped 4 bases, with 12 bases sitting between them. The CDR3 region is CASSQITGFTEAFF. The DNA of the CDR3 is TGTGCCAGCAGCCAGATTACAGGGTTCACTGAAGCTTTCTTT.

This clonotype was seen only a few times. The CDR3 DNA follows: TGCGCCAGCAGCCAAGGGCCGGGTGCCGAGCAGTACTTC. Translation gives CASSQGPGAEQYF. The V gene is TRBV4-1, the J gene TRBJ2-7; unclear D gene. The germline gives CDR1 MGHRA, CDR2 YSYEKL. Trimming removed 1 base at V and 6 bases at J, with 10 bases between. This CDR3 contains 13 residues.

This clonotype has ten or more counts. CDR3: CASSLYGKADTQYF. The CDR3 nucleotides are TGTGCCAGCAGTCTCTATGGTAAAGCAGATACGCAGTATTTT. V usage is TRBV27 and J usage is TRBJ2-3, with D unclear. The CDR3 consists of 14 residues. Trimming removed 5 bases from V and 4 bases from J, with 13 bases in between. In germline, CDR1 is MNHEY, CDR2 SMNVEV (reference sequence).

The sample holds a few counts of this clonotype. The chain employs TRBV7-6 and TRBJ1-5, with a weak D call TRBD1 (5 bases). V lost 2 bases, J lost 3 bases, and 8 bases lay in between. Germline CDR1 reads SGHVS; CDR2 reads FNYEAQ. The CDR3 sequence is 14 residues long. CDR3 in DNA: TGTGCCAGCAGCTTAAGACAGAACAATCAGCCCCAGCATTTT. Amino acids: CASSLRQNNQPQHF.

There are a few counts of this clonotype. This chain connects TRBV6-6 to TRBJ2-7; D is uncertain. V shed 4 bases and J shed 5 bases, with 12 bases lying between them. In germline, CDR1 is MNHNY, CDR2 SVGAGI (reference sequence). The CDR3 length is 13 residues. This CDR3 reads CASSSTGVDEQYV. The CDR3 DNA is TGTGCCAGCAGTTCCACTGGGGTCGACGAGCAGTACGTC.

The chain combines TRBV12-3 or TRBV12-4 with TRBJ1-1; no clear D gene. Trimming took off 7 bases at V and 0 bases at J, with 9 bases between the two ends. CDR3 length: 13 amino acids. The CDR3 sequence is CASIQDLNTEAFF. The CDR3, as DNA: TGTGCCAGCATACAAGACTTGAACACTGAAGCTTTCTTT.